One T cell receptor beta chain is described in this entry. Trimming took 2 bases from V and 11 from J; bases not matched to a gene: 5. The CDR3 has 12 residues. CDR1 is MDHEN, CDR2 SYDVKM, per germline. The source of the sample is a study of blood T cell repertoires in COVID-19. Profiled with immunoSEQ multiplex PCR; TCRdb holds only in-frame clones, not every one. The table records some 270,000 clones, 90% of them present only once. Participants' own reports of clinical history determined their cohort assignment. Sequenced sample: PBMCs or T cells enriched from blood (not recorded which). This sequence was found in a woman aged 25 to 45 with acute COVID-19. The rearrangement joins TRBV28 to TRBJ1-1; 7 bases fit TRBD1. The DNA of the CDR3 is TGTGCCAGCAGTTTAGGGGACAGACCGGCTTTCTTT. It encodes CASSLGDRPAFF.